This paragraph reports one T cell receptor (beta chain). Its antigen is not known. This record belongs to a study of CD8+ T cells in alopecia areata. Study observations and caveats: An increase in clonality over normal scalp was evident in lesional scalp, especially alopecia totalis/universalis.

Germline lookup yields CDR1 GTSNPN and CDR2 SVGIG (reference sequence). The CDR3 has 12 amino acids. Trimming left V 1 base short and J 5 bases short, with 5 bases between. Sample treatment: oral pan-JAK inhibitor, 5-10 mg twice daily. Extraction of RNA preceded its reverse transcription into cDNA, which served as the sequencing template. Produced via immunoSEQ multiplex PCR; TCRdb's table is partial and in-frame only. Counted here are about 200,000 clones, about three fifths occurring once; the ten biggest clones make up about 5%. The TCR sequence derives from a human donor with alopecia areata. Sequenced here: CD4+ T cells sorted from blood, sampled at week 24, from a patient treated with tofacitinib. The J gene is TRBJ1-4, the V gene TRBV30; D is unresolved. The CDR3 reads CAWSAVNEKLFF. In DNA form, the CDR3 reads TGTGCCTGGAGTGCGGTCAATGAAAAACTGTTTTTT. The entire variable domain, with the rest obtained from reference TRBV30 and TRBJ1-4, is as follows: SQTIHQWPATLVQPVGSPLSLECTVEGTSNPNLYWYRQAAGRGLQLLFYSVGIGQISSEVPQNLSASRPQDRQFILSSKKLLLSDSGFYLCAWSAVNEKLFFGSGTQLSVL.